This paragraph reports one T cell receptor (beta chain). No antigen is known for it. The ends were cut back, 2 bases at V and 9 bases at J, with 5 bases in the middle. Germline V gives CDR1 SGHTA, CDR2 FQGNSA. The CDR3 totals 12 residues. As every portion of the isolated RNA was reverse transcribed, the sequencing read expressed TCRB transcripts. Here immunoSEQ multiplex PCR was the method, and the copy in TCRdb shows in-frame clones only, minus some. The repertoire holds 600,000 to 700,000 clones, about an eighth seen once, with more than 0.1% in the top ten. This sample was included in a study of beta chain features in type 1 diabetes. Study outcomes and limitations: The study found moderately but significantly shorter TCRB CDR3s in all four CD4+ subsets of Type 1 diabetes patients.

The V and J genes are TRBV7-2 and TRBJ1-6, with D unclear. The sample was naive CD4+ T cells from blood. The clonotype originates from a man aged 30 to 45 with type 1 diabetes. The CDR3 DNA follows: TGTGCCAGCAGCTTACTAGGTTCACCCCTCCACTTT. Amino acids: CASSLLGSPLHF.